Listed here are 9 T cell receptor beta chains from one sample, sequenced in a study of T-cell reconstitution after alpha-beta-depleted transplantation in children. Preparation of the TCRbeta library involved a method that used unique molecular identifiers. In TCRdb, the PCR reads were re-called with MiXCR into one record per CDR3 protein. The sample contains approximately 170,000 distinct CDR3 sequences, 11% of which appear only once. The sequenced sample was PBMCs, obtained before TCRalphabeta/CD19-depleted stem cell transplant. The origin of the receptors is a boy aged 2 to 9 with acute myeloid leukemia, due to receive a stem cell transplant.

Regarding this clonotype: This may come from a read error, since a much larger clone is one base off. The chain carries TRBV12-3 or TRBV12-4 and TRBJ1-3; no clear D. CDR3 size: 13 residues. This CDR3 reads CASSATPGTTIYF. The CDR3 coding sequence is TGTGCCAGCAGTGCTACTCCTGGAACCACCATATATTTT.

The sample holds a few counts of this clonotype. This rearrangement joins TRBV18 to TRBJ1-6; D gene uncertain. There are 14 residues in the CDR3. V lost 1 base, J lost 5 bases, and 6 bases lay in between. Germline CDR1 reads KGHSH; CDR2 reads LQKENI. The CDR3 region has the DNA TGTGCCAGCTCACCACTTGGGGATAATTCACCCCTCCACTTT. Its protein is CASSPLGDNSPLHF.

Comment on this clonotype: A much larger clone lies one base from this, so it may be a read error. The chain joins TRBV5-8 to TRBJ1-3; no clear D gene. CDR1 and CDR2 (germline): SGHTS, YDEGEE. This CDR3 is built from 16 residues. The ends were cut back, 0 bases at V and 1 base at J, with 11 bases in the middle. CDR3 sequence (DNA): TGTGCCAGCAGCTTGGGTCCGTTCGGATCTGGAAACACCATATATTTT. Translating it yields CASSLGPFGSGNTIYF.

At least ten counts were recorded for this clonotype. This chain joins TRBV5-1 and TRBJ1-1, with 11 bases lining up with TRBD1. Per the germline V gene, CDR1 is SGHRS and CDR2 is YFSETQ. Trimming removed 2 bases from V and 7 bases from J; junction bases left unmatched: 4. CDR3 length equals 14 residues. CDR3 region: CASSFSGQGDEAFF. CDR3 DNA sequence: TGCGCCAGCAGCTTTTCGGGACAGGGGGATGAAGCTTTCTTT.

Only one count was recorded for this clonotype. A much larger clone lies one base from this, so it may be a read error. The conserved phenylalanine or tryptophan is not found at the CDR3 terminus, so this likely reflects a read error. V usage is TRBV5-1 and J usage is TRBJ2-2; 11 nucleotides align to TRBD2. The germline V gene has CDR1 SGHRS and CDR2 YFSETQ. This CDR3 comprises 16 residues. V shed 3 bases, J shed 7 bases, and the junction held 8 bases outside the gene matches. The chain's CDR3 is CASSSGLAGAVGELFL. DNA for the CDR3: TGCGCCAGCAGCTCCGGACTAGCGGGTGCGGTCGGGGAGCTGTTTCTT.

This clonotype has ten or more counts. The CDR3 bases are TGCGCCAGCAGTGAGGGACAGGGGGAATTACCCCAGCATTTT. It is translated as CASSEGQGELPQHF. The V gene is TRBV10-2, the J gene TRBJ1-5, with TRBD1 identical over 10 bases. Germline V gene data show CDR1 as WSHSY and CDR2 as SAAADI. The trim removed 2 bases at V and 10 bases at J, leaving 5 bases unmatched. The CDR3 is 14 residues long.

At least ten counts were recorded for this clonotype. The CDR3 sequence: CSVWTSENGELFF. The CDR3 region has the DNA TGCAGCGTCTGGACTAGCGAAAACGGGGAGCTGTTTTTT. This chain connects TRBV29-1 to TRBJ2-2; 9 nucleotides line up with TRBD2. V trimming: 6 bases; J trimming: 7 bases; junction bases outside the gene matches: 6. CDR3 length: 13 amino acids. CDR1 is SQVTM and CDR2 is ANQGSEA in the germline V gene.

The chain is built from TRBV27 and TRBJ2-7, with 8 bases fitting TRBD2. Germline V gives CDR1 MNHEY, CDR2 SMNVEV (reference sequence). The CDR3 totals 13 residues. The V and J ends lost 6 bases and 6 bases, in that order; junction bases with no gene match: 7. CDR3 nucleotides: TGTGCCAGCAGCCCGACTAGCGAAGGCGAGCAGTACTTC. As protein: CASSPTSEGEQYF.

This clonotype was seen ten or more times. This rearrangement joins TRBV12-3 or TRBV12-4 to TRBJ1-1, with 8 nucleotides matching TRBD1. This CDR3 has 13 amino acids. Trimming cost V 3 bases and J 6 bases; bases outside gene matches: 3. CDR3 in DNA: TGTGCCAGCAGTTTCGGACAGGGAGCTGAAGCTTTCTTT. Its protein is CASSFGQGAEAFF.